This note documents a single TCR beta chain sequence. This record comes from a study of shared clonotypes between healthy human individuals. Caucasian adults residing in Nashville, Tennessee made up all the donors. V dropped 6 bases and J dropped 6 bases, with 14 bases sitting between them. The CDR3 runs 13 residues. The germline V gene has CDR1 MDHEN and CDR2 SYDVKM. Every unsorted PBMC PCR replicate was loaded with about 320 ng DNA, some 31,000 T cell genomes. Sequencing was performed on unsorted PBMC DNA using ten immunoSEQ deep assay plates. The assay was immunoSEQ multiplex PCR, and TCRdb's table has in-frame clones only and misses some. The sample records hundreds of thousands of clones, around 79% being singletons.

The specimen sequenced was PBMCs. This TCR came from a woman between 40 and 55 years old in good health. Some clones in this sample may be carry-over from other donors' samples. This chain joins TRBV28 and TRBJ1-1; a possible D gene is TRBD1 (5 bases). DNA for the CDR3: TGTGCCAGCAGCGAAGGGGCCGTAGCTGAAGCTTTCTTT. Translating it yields CASSEGAVAEAFF.